The 20 T cell receptor beta chains reported below all come from one sample, sequenced in a study of blood T cells in healthy people across ages. Primed by a sample-barcoded 5' primer and a J-beta primer mix, a second PCR proceeded for about 6 to 12 cycles. TCRdb reprocessed the 5' RACE reads with MiXCR, giving one entry per CDR3 protein. Among 1,300,000 or so distinct CDR3 sequences listed, around 55% were seen once. Sequenced input: blood. All receptors derive from a man younger than 35 in good health.

This clonotype has just a few counts. The rearrangement joins TRBV6-5 to TRBJ1-2; D remains unclear. Germline values: CDR1 MNHEY, CDR2 SVGAGI. V lost 3 bases to trimming and J lost 5 bases, with 13 bases between them. This CDR3 comprises 14 residues. CDR3: CASSYSREGYGYTF. The DNA for the CDR3 is TGTGCCAGCAGTTATTCAAGGGAAGGTTATGGCTACACCTTC.

J is TRBJ1-5 and V is TRBV6-2 or TRBV6-3; 8 bases align to TRBD1. With 5 bases clipped from V and 7 bases from J, the junction kept 19 bases outside the gene matches. The CDR3 is made up of 18 amino acids. The germline V gene encodes CDR1 MNHEY and CDR2 SVGEGT. The CDR3: CASSNPPDREVSGQPQHF. Written as DNA, the CDR3 is TGTGCCAGCAGTAACCCCCCGGACAGGGAGGTTTCGGGACAGCCCCAGCATTTT.

The chain has TRBV10-2 and TRBJ1-1; D might be TRBD1 (6 bases). The germline gives CDR1 WSHSY, CDR2 SAAADI. Trimming pared 3 bases from V and 5 bases from J, leaving 10 bases between. The CDR3 loop spans 13 amino acids. The DNA for the CDR3 is TGCGCCAGCAGTGAACAGGGAGGAACTGAAGCTTTCTTT. Translated: CASSEQGGTEAFF.

The gene calls are TRBV9 and TRBJ2-5, with 8 bases fitting TRBD2. The CDR3 has 13 residues. V lost 4 bases to trimming and J lost 11 bases; unmatched junction nucleotides: 10. Germline values: CDR1 SGDLS, CDR2 YYNGEE. Here the CDR3 reads CASSLGGATEQYF. The DNA for the CDR3 is TGTGCCAGCAGCCTCGGGGGGGCAACTGAGCAGTACTTC.

The CDR3 here is CSVPSRGGYEQYF. The CDR3 DNA reads as TGCAGCGTTCCATCCAGGGGTGGCTACGAGCAGTACTTC. This chain uses TRBV29-1 with TRBJ2-4; D perhaps matches TRBD1 (6 bases). The J call is uncertain, as TRBJ2-7 better fits the DNA end. The CDR3 runs to 13 residues. CDR1 and CDR2 from the germline V gene are SQVTM and ANQGSEA.

The V gene is TRBV20-1, the J gene TRBJ1-6; no clear D. Deletions cut 3 bases from V and 10 bases from J, with 10 bases between. This CDR3 is 12 amino acids long. Germline V gene sequence: CDR1 DFQATT, CDR2 SNEGSKA (reference sequence). Here the CDR3 DNA reads TGCAGTGCTAGTACGGGAGAATCACCCCTCCACTTT. It is translated as CSASTGESPLHF.

This clonotype showed up just once. This sequence joins TRBV6-1 and TRBJ2-5, with TRBD2 matching 11 bases. The CDR3 has 12 amino acids. Germline CDR1 is MNHNS and CDR2 is SASEGT. Trimming took 6 bases from V and 11 from J; bases not matched to a gene: 5. CDR3 region: CASRLGLAEQYF. The CDR3 coding sequence is TGTGCCAGCAGACTGGGACTAGCGGAGCAGTACTTC.

This clonotype was observed a handful of times. The chain's CDR3 is CASSDLRDTQYF. The CDR3 DNA reads as TGTGCCAGCAGCGATCTGCGGGATACGCAGTATTTT. The chain is built from TRBV3-1 and TRBJ2-3; no firm D call. The V end lost 5 bases, the J end lost 6 bases, and 9 bases lay between the germline ends. Germline V gives CDR1 LGHDT, CDR2 YNNKEL (reference sequence). The CDR3 sequence is 12 residues long.

In the case of this clonotype: One end of the junction is discordant with germline, which a read error may explain. This chain uses TRBV5-1 with TRBJ1-5; a weak D match, TRBD1 (5 bases). Germline V CDR1 and CDR2: SGHRS, YFSETQ. The CDR3 loop spans 13 amino acids. The CDR3 DNA sequence: TGTGCCAGCAGTTTGGGGACCGATCAGCCCCAGCATTTT. Translation gives CASSLGTDQPQHF.

This clonotype was detected a few times. The CDR3 coding sequence is TGTGCCAGCAGCTTAGCGTGGGAGGGACAGAGGCAGTACTTC. Its protein product is CASSLAWEGQRQYF. V gene TRBV7-9 combines with J gene TRBJ2-7, with D perhaps being TRBD1 or TRBD2 (7 bases each). The CDR3 is 14 residues long. Trimming took off 0 bases at V and 9 bases at J, with 15 bases between the two ends. CDR1 and CDR2 from the germline V gene are SEHNR and FQNEAQ (reference sequence).

The table lists this clonotype with a count of one. The chain links TRBV4-2 to TRBJ2-1; a possible D gene is TRBD2 (6 bases). Germline V CDR1 and CDR2: LGHNA, YNFKEQ. Trimming cost V 2 bases and J 5 bases, with 19 bases left between them. The CDR3 extends over 17 amino acids. The CDR3 DNA sequence: TGTGCCAGCAGCCAACCCCTGGGGTCTAGCGCCAACAATGAGCAGTTCTTC. Translating gives CASSQPLGSSANNEQFF.

The chain couples TRBV4-2 to TRBJ2-3; TRBD2 agrees at 7 bases. Per the germline V gene, CDR1 is LGHNA and CDR2 is YNFKEQ. V gave up 2 bases and J gave up 1 base; unmatched junction bases: 3. There are 15 residues in the CDR3. The CDR3 reads CASSQWGGGTDTQYF. Written as DNA, the CDR3 is TGTGCCAGCAGCCAATGGGGGGGGGGCACAGATACGCAGTATTTT.

This rearrangement joins TRBV21-1 to TRBJ2-1; the table gives TRBD2 as D, unverified against the DNA. TRBV21-1 is labeled a pseudogene. The CDR3 extends over 16 amino acids. The DNA for the CDR3 is TGTGCCAGCAGCAATCAAATCGGACTAGCGGGAGGCGAGCAGTTCTTC. Translating it yields CASSNQIGLAGGEQFF.

With regard to this clonotype: The junction shows a germline mismatch at one end, possibly a read error. This chain uses TRBV5-1 with TRBJ2-2; D gene uncertain. Germline V gene data show CDR1 as SGHRS and CDR2 as YFSETQ. There are 15 residues in the CDR3. The CDR3 coding sequence is TGTGCCAGCAGCTTAGTCACCTCGAACACCGGGGAGCTGTTTTTT. Translation gives CASSLVTSNTGELFF.

In DNA, the CDR3 is TGTGCCAGCAGTTCTCAAACCGGGACAGGGATCGTTATTTGGGATACGCAGTATTTT. This encodes CASSSQTGTGIVIWDTQYF. The genes are TRBV7-2 and TRBJ2-3; 9 nucleotides agree with TRBD1. V trimming: 6 bases; J trimming: 6 bases; junction bases outside the gene matches: 22. The CDR3 consists of 19 residues. CDR1 is SGHTA, CDR2 FQGNSA, per germline.

A note on this clonotype: This may be a read error: a much more frequent sequence differs by one nucleotide. This chain uses TRBV27 with TRBJ1-3, with D uncertain. This CDR3 is built from 15 residues. Germline V CDR1 and CDR2: MNHEY, SMNVEV (reference sequence). CDR3 nucleotides: TGTGCCAGCAGTCTAGGACCTTCCTCTGGAATCACCATATATTTT. Its translation: CASSLGPSSGITIYF.

The chain employs TRBV7-2 and TRBJ2-7; D is unclear. Germline CDR1 and CDR2: SGHTA and FQGNSA. The ends were cut back, 7 bases at V and 0 bases at J, with 13 bases in the middle. CDR3 length: 14 residues. CDR3 sequence (DNA): TGTGCCAGCACCGAAACAGAGGCCTCCTACGAGCAGTACTTC. Protein product: CASTETEASYEQYF.

V usage is TRBV11-1 and J usage is TRBJ2-1; no definite D call. The V end lost 5 bases, the J end lost 1 base, and 9 bases lay between the germline ends. Germline-derived CDR1 and CDR2 are SGHAT and FQDESV (reference sequence). The CDR3 has 14 amino acids. Here the CDR3 reads CASSVDLSYNEQFF. DNA for the CDR3: TGTGCCAGCAGCGTCGACCTATCCTACAATGAGCAGTTCTTC.

The V call is TRBV27, the J call TRBJ1-2; TRBD1 matches at 9 bases. V shed 7 bases and J 4 bases; nucleotides not matched to a gene: 10. The CDR3 contains 15 residues. Germline V gene lookup returns CDR1 MNHEY and CDR2 SMNVEV (reference sequence). CDR3 DNA sequence: TGTGCCAGCACCAATGCCGGGACAGGGTCCTATGGCTACACCTTC. As protein: CASTNAGTGSYGYTF.

This clonotype was seen a handful of times. The V gene is TRBV10-3, the J gene TRBJ2-1; 7 nucleotides align to TRBD2. The germline CDR1 and CDR2 sequences are ENHRY and SYGVKD. J lost 7 bases, V lost 8 bases, and 2 bases had no gene match. The CDR3 has 11 residues. The CDR3: CAIRDYNEQFF. CDR3 nucleotides: TGTGCCATCCGGGACTATAATGAGCAGTTCTTC.